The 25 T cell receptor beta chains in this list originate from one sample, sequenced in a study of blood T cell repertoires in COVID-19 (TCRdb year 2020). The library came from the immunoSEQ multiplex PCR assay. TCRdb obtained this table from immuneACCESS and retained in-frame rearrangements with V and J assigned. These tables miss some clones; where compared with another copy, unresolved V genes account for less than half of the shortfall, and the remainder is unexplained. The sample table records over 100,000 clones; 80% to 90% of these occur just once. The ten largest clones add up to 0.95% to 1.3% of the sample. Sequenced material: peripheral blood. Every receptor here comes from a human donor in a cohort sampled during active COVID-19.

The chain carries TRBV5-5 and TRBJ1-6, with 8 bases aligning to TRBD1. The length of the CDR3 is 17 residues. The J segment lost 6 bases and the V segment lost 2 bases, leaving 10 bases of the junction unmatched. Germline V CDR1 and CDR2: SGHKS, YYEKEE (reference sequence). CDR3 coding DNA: TGTGCCAGCAGCTTAGGAGGACAGGGAAGGTTTAATTCACCCCTCCACTTT. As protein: CASSLGGQGRFNSPLHF.

CDR3 amino acids: CASSRRPVAGGTYEQYF. The CDR3 DNA reads TGCGCCAGCAGCCGGCGGCCCGTAGCGGGAGGGACCTACGAGCAGTACTTC. The V and J genes are TRBV4-1 and TRBJ2-7; 11 bases map to TRBD2. This CDR3 has 17 amino acids. The germline gives CDR1 MGHRA, CDR2 YSYEKL. V lost 4 bases to trimming and J lost 2 bases; unmatched junction nucleotides: 10.

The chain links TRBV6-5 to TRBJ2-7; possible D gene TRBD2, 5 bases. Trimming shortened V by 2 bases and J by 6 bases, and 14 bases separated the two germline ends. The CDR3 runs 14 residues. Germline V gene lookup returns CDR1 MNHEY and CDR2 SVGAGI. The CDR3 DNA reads TGTGCCAGCAGTTACGAGGGCAAGCTTTCCGAGCAGTACTTC. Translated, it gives CASSYEGKLSEQYF.

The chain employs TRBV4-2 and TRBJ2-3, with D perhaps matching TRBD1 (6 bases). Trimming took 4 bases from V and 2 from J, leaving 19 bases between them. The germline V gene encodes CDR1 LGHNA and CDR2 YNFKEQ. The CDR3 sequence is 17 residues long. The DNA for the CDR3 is TGTGCCAGCAGCCTATCCGGTAGGGGGTTGAACACAGATACGCAGTATTTT. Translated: CASSLSGRGLNTDTQYF.

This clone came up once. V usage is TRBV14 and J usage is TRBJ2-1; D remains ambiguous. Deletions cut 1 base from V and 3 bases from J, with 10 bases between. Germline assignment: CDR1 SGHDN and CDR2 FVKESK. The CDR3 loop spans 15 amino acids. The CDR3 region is CASSQGVSVYNEQFF. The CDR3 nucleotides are TGTGCCAGCAGCCAAGGTGTTTCCGTCTACAATGAGCAGTTCTTC.

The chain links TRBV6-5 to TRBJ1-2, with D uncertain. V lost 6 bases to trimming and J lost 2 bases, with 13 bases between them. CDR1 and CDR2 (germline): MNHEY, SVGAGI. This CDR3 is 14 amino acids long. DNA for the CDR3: TGTGCCAGCAGGGACTTGTCGGGAAACTATGGCTACACCTTC. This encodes CASRDLSGNYGYTF.

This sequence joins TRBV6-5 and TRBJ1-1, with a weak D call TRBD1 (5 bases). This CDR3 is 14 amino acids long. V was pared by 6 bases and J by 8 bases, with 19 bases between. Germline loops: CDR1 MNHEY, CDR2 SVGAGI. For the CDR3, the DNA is TGTGCCAGCAGCCAGGGTTGGCATTCTGGGGAAGCTTTCTTT. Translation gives CASSQGWHSGEAFF.

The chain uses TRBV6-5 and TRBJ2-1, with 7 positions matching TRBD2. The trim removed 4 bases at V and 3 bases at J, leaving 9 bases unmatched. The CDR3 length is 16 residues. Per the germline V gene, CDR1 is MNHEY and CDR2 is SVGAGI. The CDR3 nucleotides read TGTGCCAGCAGTTTAGAGCGGAGCGGGGTCTACAATGAGCAGTTCTTC. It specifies CASSLERSGVYNEQFF.

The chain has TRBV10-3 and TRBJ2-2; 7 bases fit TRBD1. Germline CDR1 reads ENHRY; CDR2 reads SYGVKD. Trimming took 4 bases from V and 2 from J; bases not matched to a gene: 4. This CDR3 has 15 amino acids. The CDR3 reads CAISGDSLNTGELFF. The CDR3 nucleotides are TGTGCCATCAGTGGGGACAGCTTAAACACCGGGGAGCTGTTTTTT.

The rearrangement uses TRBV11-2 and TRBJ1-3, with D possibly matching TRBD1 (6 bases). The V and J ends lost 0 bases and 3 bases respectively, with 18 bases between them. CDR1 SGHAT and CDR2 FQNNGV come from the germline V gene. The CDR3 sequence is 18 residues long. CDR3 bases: TGTGCCAGCAGCTTAGACCGAAAGACAGGACGGGATGGAAACACCATATATTTT. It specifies CASSLDRKTGRDGNTIYF.

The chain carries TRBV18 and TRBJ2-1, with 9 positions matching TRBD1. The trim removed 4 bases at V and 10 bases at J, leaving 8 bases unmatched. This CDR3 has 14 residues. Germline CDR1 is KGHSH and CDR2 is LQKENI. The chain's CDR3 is CASSQIQGAREQFF. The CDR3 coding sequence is TGTGCCAGCTCACAGATACAGGGGGCAAGGGAGCAGTTCTTC.

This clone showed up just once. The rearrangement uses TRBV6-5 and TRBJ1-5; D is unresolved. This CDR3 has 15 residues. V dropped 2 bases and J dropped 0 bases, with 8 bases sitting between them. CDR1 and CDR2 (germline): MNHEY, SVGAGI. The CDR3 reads CASSYQLLSNQPQHF. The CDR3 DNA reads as TGTGCCAGCAGTTACCAACTTCTTAGCAATCAGCCCCAGCATTTT.

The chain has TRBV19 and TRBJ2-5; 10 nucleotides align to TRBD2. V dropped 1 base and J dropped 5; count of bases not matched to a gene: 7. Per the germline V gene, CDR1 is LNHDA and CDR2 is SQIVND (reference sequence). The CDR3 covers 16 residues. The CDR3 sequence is CASSIVASGSGETQYF. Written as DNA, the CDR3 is TGTGCCAGTAGTATAGTGGCTAGCGGGAGCGGGGAGACCCAGTACTTC.

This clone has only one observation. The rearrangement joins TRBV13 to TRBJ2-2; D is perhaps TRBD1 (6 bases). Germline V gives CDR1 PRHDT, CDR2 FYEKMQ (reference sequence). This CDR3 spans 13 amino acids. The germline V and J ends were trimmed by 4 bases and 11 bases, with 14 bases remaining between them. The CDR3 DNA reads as TGTGCCAGCAGCTCCCCAGGGGTTGGCGAGCTGTTTTTT. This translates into CASSSPGVGELFF.

DNA of the CDR3: TGCGCCAGCAGCCAACCGACTAGCGGGAGAAGCGAGCAGTACTTC. This codes for CASSQPTSGRSEQYF. The chain joins TRBV4-1 to TRBJ2-7; 12 bases match TRBD2. Trimming at V came to 2 bases and at J to 6 bases, leaving 5 bases not matched to a gene. This CDR3 spans 15 amino acids. CDR1 is MGHRA, CDR2 YSYEKL, per germline.

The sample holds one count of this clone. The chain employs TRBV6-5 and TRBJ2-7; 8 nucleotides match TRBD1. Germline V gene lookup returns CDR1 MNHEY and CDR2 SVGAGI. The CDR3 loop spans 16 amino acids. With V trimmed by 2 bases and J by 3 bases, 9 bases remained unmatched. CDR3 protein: CASSYGDRGSSYEQYF. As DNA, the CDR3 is TGTGCCAGCAGTTACGGCGACAGGGGATCTAGCTACGAGCAGTACTTC.

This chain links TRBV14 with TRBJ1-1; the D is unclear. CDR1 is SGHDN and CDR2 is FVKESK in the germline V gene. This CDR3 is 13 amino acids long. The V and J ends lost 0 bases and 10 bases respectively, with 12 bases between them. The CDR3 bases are TGTGCCAGCAGCCAAGAATTAACGGGTGCAGCTTTCTTT. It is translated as CASSQELTGAAFF.

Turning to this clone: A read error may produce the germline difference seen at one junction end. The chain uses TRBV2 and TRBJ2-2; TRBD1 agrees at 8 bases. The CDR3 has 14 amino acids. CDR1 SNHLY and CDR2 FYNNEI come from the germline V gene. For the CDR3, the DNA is TGTGCCAGCTTGGGGACAGGCATCACCCGGGAGCTGTTTTTT. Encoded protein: CASLGTGITRELFF.

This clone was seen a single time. CDR3 DNA: TGTGCCAGCAGTTACCCATTACTAGCGGGCTCCTACAATGAGCAGTTCTTC. Amino acids: CASSYPLLAGSYNEQFF. V usage is TRBV6-2 or TRBV6-3 and J usage is TRBJ2-1; 9 bases match TRBD2. Per germline, CDR1 MNHEY and CDR2 SVGEGT. This CDR3 is 17 amino acids long. J gave up 0 bases and V 2 bases, and 5 bases lay outside the gene matches.

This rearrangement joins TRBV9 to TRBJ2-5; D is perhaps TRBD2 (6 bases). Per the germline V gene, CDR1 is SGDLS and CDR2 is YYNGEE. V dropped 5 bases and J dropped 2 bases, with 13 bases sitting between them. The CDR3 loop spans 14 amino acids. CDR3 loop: CASSRRVEQETQYF. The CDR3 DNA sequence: TGTGCCAGCAGTCGGAGGGTAGAACAAGAGACCCAGTACTTC.

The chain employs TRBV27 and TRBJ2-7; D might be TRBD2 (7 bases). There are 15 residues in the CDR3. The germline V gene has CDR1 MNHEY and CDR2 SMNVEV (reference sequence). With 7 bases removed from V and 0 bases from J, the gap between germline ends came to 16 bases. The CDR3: CASKERGGRSYEQYF. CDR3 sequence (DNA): TGTGCCAGCAAGGAAAGGGGGGGGCGCTCCTACGAGCAGTACTTC.

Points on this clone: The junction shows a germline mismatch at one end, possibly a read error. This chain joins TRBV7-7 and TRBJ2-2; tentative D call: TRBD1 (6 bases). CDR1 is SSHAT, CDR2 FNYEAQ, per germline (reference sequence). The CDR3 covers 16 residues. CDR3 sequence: CASSLSGGWDTGELFF. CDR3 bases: TGTGCTAGCAGCTTATCTGGGGGCTGGGACACCGGGGAGCTGTTTTTT.

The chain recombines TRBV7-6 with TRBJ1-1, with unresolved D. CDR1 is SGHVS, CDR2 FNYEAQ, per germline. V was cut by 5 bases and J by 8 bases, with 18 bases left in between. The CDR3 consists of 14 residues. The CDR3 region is CASSRLLDPIEAFF. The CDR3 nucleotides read TGTGCCAGCAGCCGACTTCTTGACCCGATCGAAGCTTTCTTT.

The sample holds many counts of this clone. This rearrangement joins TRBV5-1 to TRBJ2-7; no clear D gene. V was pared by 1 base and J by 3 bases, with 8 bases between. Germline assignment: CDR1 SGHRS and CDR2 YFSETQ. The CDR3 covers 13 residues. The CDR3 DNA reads TGCGCCAGCAGCTTGCCTCCCGTCTACGAGCAGTACTTC. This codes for CASSLPPVYEQYF.

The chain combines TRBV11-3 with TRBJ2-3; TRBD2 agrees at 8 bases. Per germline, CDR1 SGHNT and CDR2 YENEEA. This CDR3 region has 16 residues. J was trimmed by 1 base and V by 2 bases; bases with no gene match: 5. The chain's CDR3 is CASSLREGRGTDTQYF. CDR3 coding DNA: TGTGCCAGCAGCTTACGGGAGGGCAGAGGCACAGATACGCAGTATTTT.